A selection of T cell receptor beta chains follows, all from one sample in a study of blood T cell repertoires in COVID-19. TCRdb's table, derived via immunoSEQ multiplex PCR, lists solely in-frame clones and lacks some. The repertoire consists of some 340,000 clones, with roughly 90% occurring once and the leading ten covering roughly 3.9%. The sample consisted of PBMCs or T cells enriched from blood (not recorded which). These receptors originate from a woman in her twenties or thirties who had been exposed to COVID-19. Both conserved end residues are part of each CDR3. The D gene is left open where the match is weak. Some rows mark clone size as missing; the rest say once, few, many or name a class of expanded clone.

V: TRBV29-1
D: NA
J: TRBJ1-6
size: NA
CDR3: CSVASGLGANSPLHF
DNA: TGCAGCGTTGCCTCGGGTCTGGGAGCCAATTCACCCCTCCACTTT

V: TRBV11-3
D: NA
J: TRBJ1-1
size: NA
CDR3: CASSLGPENTEAFF
DNA: TGTGCCAGCAGCTTAGGGCCCGAGAACACTGAAGCTTTCTTT

V: TRBV18
D: TRBD1
J: TRBJ1-2
size: NA
CDR3: CASSLNRGQVNGYTF
DNA: TGTGCCAGCTCGTTAAACAGGGGGCAAGTTAATGGCTACACCTTC

V: TRBV5-1
D: TRBD1
J: TRBJ2-6
size: once
CDR3: CASSSPGTGGSFVVLTF
DNA: TGCGCCAGCAGCTCTCCAGGGACAGGGGGCTCATTTGTCGTCCTGACTTTC

V: TRBV28
D: NA
J: TRBJ1-2
size: NA
CDR3: CASSPTDRDYGYTF
DNA: TGTGCCAGCAGTCCAACGGACAGAGACTATGGCTACACCTTC

V: TRBV19
D: NA
J: TRBJ1-2
size: few
CDR3: CASSPRQYGYTF
DNA: TGTGCCAGTTCCCCCCGACAGTATGGCTACACCTTC

V: TRBV12-5
D: NA
J: TRBJ1-5
size: once
CDR3: CASGLAGLRNQPQHF
DNA: TGTGCTAGTGGTTTGGCGGGGTTACGCAATCAGCCCCAGCATTTT

V: TRBV5-4
D: TRBD2
J: TRBJ2-3
size: once
CDR3: CASSLPSGGNTDTQYF
DNA: TGTGCCAGCAGCTTGCCCAGCGGGGGGAACACAGATACGCAGTATTTT

V: TRBV29-1
D: NA
J: TRBJ1-1
size: few
CDR3: CSASGGWGMNTEAFF
DNA: TGCAGCGCTTCCGGGGGATGGGGTATGAACACTGAAGCTTTCTTT

V: TRBV19
D: TRBD1
J: TRBJ1-5
size: NA
CDR3: CASSLTGGYGNQPQHF
DNA: TGTGCCAGTAGTCTTACAGGGGGCTATGGCAATCAGCCCCAGCATTTT

V: TRBV29-1
D: NA
J: TRBJ1-1
size: NA
CDR3: CSVESWPGYMNTEAFF
DNA: TGCAGCGTTGAGAGTTGGCCAGGGTACATGAACACTGAAGCTTTCTTT

V: TRBV4-3
D: TRBD1
J: TRBJ1-1
size: NA
CDR3: CASSQQGQGNTEAFF
DNA: TGCGCCAGCAGCCAACAGGGACAGGGGAACACTGAAGCTTTCTTT

V: TRBV2
D: TRBD1
J: TRBJ2-7
size: NA
CDR3: CASRKGFDRVEQYF
DNA: TGTGCCAGCAGGAAAGGATTCGACAGGGTCGAGCAGTACTTC

V: TRBV18
D: NA
J: TRBJ2-2
size: NA
CDR3: CASSLLAGRNTGELFF
DNA: TGTGCCAGCTCACTCCTGGCGGGGAGGAACACCGGGGAGCTGTTTTTT

V: TRBV19
D: TRBD2
J: TRBJ2-5
size: NA
CDR3: CASTQRGNQETQYF
DNA: TGTGCCAGTACCCAGCGGGGAAACCAAGAGACCCAGTACTTC

V: TRBV5-6
D: TRBD1
J: TRBJ2-7
size: NA
CDR3: CASSPTGVSHEQYF
DNA: TGTGCCAGCAGCCCTACAGGGGTCTCCCACGAGCAGTACTTC

V: TRBV27
D: TRBD1
J: TRBJ1-6
size: NA
CDR3: CASSFGTGGMSYNSPLHF
DNA: TGTGCCAGCAGTTTCGGAACAGGGGGCATGTCCTATAATTCACCCCTCCACTTT

V: TRBV7-8
D: NA
J: TRBJ1-1
size: NA
CDR3: CASSRAGHERTEAFF
DNA: TGTGCCAGCAGCCGAGCGGGACACGAGAGGACTGAAGCTTTCTTT

V: TRBV18
D: NA
J: TRBJ1-2
size: NA
CDR3: CASSPLLAGHNYGYTF
DNA: TGTGCCAGCTCACCACTACTGGCAGGCCATAACTATGGCTACACCTTC

V: TRBV3-1/TRBV3-2
D: TRBD1
J: TRBJ1-2
size: NA
CDR3: CASSQATGVGGYTF
DNA: TGTGCCAGCAGCCAAGCTACAGGGGTGGGTGGCTACACCTTC

V: TRBV18
D: NA
J: TRBJ2-1
size: NA
CDR3: CASSSGLSSYNEQFF
DNA: TGTGCCAGCTCATCGGGACTGAGCTCCTACAATGAGCAGTTCTTC

V: TRBV2
D: NA
J: TRBJ1-2
size: NA
CDR3: CASRLADRAGYTF
DNA: TGTGCCAGCAGACTGGCGGACAGAGCTGGCTACACCTTC

V: TRBV18
D: TRBD1
J: TRBJ2-4
size: NA
CDR3: CASSPRDRDVFKNIQYF
DNA: TGTGCCAGCTCACCGCGGGACAGGGATGTTTTTAAAAACATTCAGTACTTC

V: TRBV18
D: NA
J: TRBJ1-5
size: NA
CDR3: CASSPSSGRVGQPQHF
DNA: TGTGCCAGCTCACCCTCGTCGGGCAGGGTGGGCCAGCCCCAGCATTTT

V: TRBV5-4
D: NA
J: TRBJ2-3
size: NA
CDR3: CASSVPTGLGTDTQYF
DNA: TGTGCCAGCAGCGTACCTACAGGGCTCGGCACAGATACGCAGTATTTT

V: TRBV5-1
D: TRBD2
J: TRBJ2-5
size: NA
CDR3: CASSLIPSGVGETQYF
DNA: TGCGCCAGCAGCTTGATTCCTAGCGGGGTGGGAGAGACCCAGTACTTC

V: TRBV6-5
D: NA
J: TRBJ1-2
size: NA
CDR3: CASTIRTVNYGYTF
DNA: TGTGCCAGCACTATACGGACAGTTAACTATGGCTACACCTTC

V: TRBV19
D: NA
J: TRBJ2-3
size: NA
CDR3: CASSMQGTDTQYF
DNA: TGTGCCAGTAGTATGCAGGGGACAGATACGCAGTATTTT

V: TRBV25-1
D: NA
J: TRBJ2-3
size: NA
CDR3: CASSVGNADTQYF
DNA: TGTGCCAGCAGCGTCGGGAATGCAGATACGCAGTATTTT

V: TRBV2
D: NA
J: TRBJ1-1
size: once
CDR3: CASINREGSTEAFF
DNA: TGTGCCAGCATTAACAGGGAAGGGTCCACTGAAGCTTTCTTT

V: TRBV12-3/TRBV12-4
D: TRBD1
J: TRBJ1-4
size: few
CDR3: CATRQGNEKLFF
DNA: TGTGCCACCCGACAGGGTAACGAAAAACTGTTTTTT

V: TRBV19
D: TRBD2
J: TRBJ2-1
size: NA
CDR3: CASSLETSGGYNEQFF
DNA: TGTGCCAGTAGCCTGGAGACTAGCGGGGGGTACAATGAGCAGTTCTTC

V: TRBV27
D: NA
J: TRBJ2-1
size: NA
CDR3: CASSSPPHRYNEQFF
DNA: TGTGCCAGCAGTTCCCCCCCACACAGATACAATGAGCAGTTCTTC

V: TRBV19
D: TRBD2
J: TRBJ2-1
size: NA
CDR3: CASSFGLAGGGREQFF
DNA: TGTGCCAGTAGTTTCGGACTAGCGGGGGGAGGACGGGAGCAGTTCTTC

V: TRBV7-9
D: NA
J: TRBJ1-1
size: NA
CDR3: CASSPYRVWNTEAFF
DNA: TGTGCCAGCAGCCCGTACCGGGTTTGGAACACTGAAGCTTTCTTT

V: TRBV6-5
D: NA
J: TRBJ1-5
size: once
CDR3: CASQNLRGQPQHF
DNA: TGTGCCAGCCAGAACCTTCGGGGTCAGCCCCAGCATTTT

V: TRBV19
D: NA
J: TRBJ1-6
size: NA
CDR3: CASTPRAGVNSPLHF
DNA: TGTGCCAGTACCCCCAGGGCAGGGGTTAATTCACCCCTCCACTTT

V: TRBV6-1
D: NA
J: TRBJ1-3
size: NA
CDR3: CASSESASTRNTIYF
DNA: TGTGCCAGCAGTGAATCGGCCTCGACCAGGAACACCATATATTTT

V: TRBV4-2
D: NA
J: TRBJ2-7
size: NA
CDR3: CASSLLSGDSYEQYF
DNA: TGTGCCAGCAGCCTCCTCTCAGGGGACTCCTACGAGCAGTACTTC